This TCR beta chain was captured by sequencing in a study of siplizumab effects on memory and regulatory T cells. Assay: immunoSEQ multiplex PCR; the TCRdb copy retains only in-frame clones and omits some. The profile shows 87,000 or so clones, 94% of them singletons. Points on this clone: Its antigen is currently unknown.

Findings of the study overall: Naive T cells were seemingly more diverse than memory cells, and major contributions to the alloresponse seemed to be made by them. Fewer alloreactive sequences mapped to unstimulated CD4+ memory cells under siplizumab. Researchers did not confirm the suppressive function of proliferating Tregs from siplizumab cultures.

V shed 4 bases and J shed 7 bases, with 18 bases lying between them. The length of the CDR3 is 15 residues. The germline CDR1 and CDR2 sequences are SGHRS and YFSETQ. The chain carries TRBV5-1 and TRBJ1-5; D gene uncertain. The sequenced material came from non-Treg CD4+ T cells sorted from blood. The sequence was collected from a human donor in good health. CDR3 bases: TGCGCCAGCAGCCTTGGTCCCGAGGCCGCCCAGCCCCAGCATTTT. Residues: CASSLGPEAAQPQHF.